The clone carrying this T cell receptor (beta chain) was observed at least ten times. Breast cancer patients provided tissue from their axillary draining lymph nodes. This record comes from a study of breast tumors, draining lymph nodes, adjacent tissues. CDR1 MDHEN and CDR2 SYDVKM come from the germline V gene. The CDR3 sequence is 14 residues long. With V trimmed by 5 bases and J by 2 bases, 6 bases remained unmatched. TCRdb re-derived calls from the multiplex PCR reads in MiXCR, one entry per CDR3 protein. The data show approximately 140,000 distinct CDR3 sequences, 32% seen once. The sample was axillary lymph node tissue. The sequence came from a female donor with breast cancer. Some clones in this sample may be carry-over from other donors' samples. J is TRBJ2-7 and V is TRBV28; TRBD1 agrees at 7 bases. The CDR3 nucleotides are TGTGCCAGCAGTCCCGGGACAGAAGCCTACGAGCAGTACTTC. This codes for CASSPGTEAYEQYF. Full variable domain (missing parts from reference TRBV28 and TRBJ2-7): DVKVTQSSRYLVKRTGEKVFLECVQDMDHENMFWYRQDPGLGLRLIYFSYDVKMKEKGDIPEGYSVSREKKERFSLILESASTNQTSMYLCASSPGTEAYEQYFGPGTRLTVT.